This entry lists 6 T cell receptor beta chains sequenced from one sample in a study of monozygotic twins with inflammatory bowel disease. TCRdb processed the 5' RACE reads again and assigns one entry to each CDR3 protein, with no DNA. Its table lists fewer than 450,000 distinct CDR3 sequences. Source material: blood. The receptors were gathered from a human donor with ulcerative colitis or Crohn's disease, or a healthy co-twin of an affected twin (not recorded which).

The chain couples TRBV7-2 to TRBJ1-1; the D call from TCRdb, TRBD1, cannot be confirmed without DNA. CDR1 and CDR2 (germline): SGHTA, FQGNSA. This CDR3 comprises 16 residues. The CDR3 protein is CASSLGQRNMNTEAFF.

This chain uses TRBV6-5 with TRBJ1-1. From germline, CDR1 is MNHEY and CDR2 SVGAGI. The length of the CDR3 is 14 residues. CDR3 protein: CASSYSGPVLEAFF.

This sequence joins TRBV7-3 and TRBJ2-3. The CDR3 contains 14 residues. The V gene's germline CDR1 is SGHTA and CDR2 FQGTGA. CDR3: CASSHSASTDTQYF.

CDR3 protein: CASSRTSGGAFPETQYF. The V call is TRBV5-1, the J call TRBJ2-5; TCRdb's D gene call, TRBD2, goes unchecked for lack of DNA. Germline V CDR1 and CDR2: SGHRS, YFSETQ. The CDR3 extends over 17 amino acids.

CDR3: CASSSGGSSNQPQHF. The chain recombines TRBV7-2 with TRBJ1-5; the D call from TCRdb, TRBD1, cannot be confirmed without DNA. This CDR3 is 15 amino acids long. CDR1 SGHTA and CDR2 FQGNSA come from the germline V gene.

The genes are TRBV5-6 and TRBJ2-7; TCRdb's D gene call, TRBD1, goes unchecked for lack of DNA. CDR3 size: 15 residues. Per the germline V gene, CDR1 is SGHDT and CDR2 is YYEEEE. The CDR3: CASSLVWGQPYEQYF.